A selection of T cell receptor beta chains follows, all from one sample in a study of CD8 T cells in Susac syndrome. TCRdb reprocessed the immunoSEQ multiplex PCR reads via MiXCR and lists one record per CDR3 protein. The sample gives 75,000 to 80,000 distinct CDR3 sequences, 94% of which show up once; about 0.52% is in the top ten. The material sequenced was CD8+ T cells from PBMCs. Every receptor here comes from a human donor with Susac syndrome. Both conserved end residues are part of each CDR3. The order of the fields is clone size, J gene, V gene, D gene, CDR3 protein, CDR3 DNA. The D gene is left open where the match is weak. Size values are once, few and many counts, or a class for expanded clones, and some rows have none.

. TRBJ2-4 TRBV29-1 . CSVEDTAGAQPRIQYF TGCAGCGTTGAAGATACTGCAGGGGCCCAACCTCGGATTCAGTACTTC
. TRBJ1-2 TRBV5-6 TRBD1 CASSLGQGKGYTF TGTGCCAGCAGCCTAGGACAGGGGAAGGGCTACACCTTC
. TRBJ2-6 TRBV7-9 TRBD1 CASSLGQEYSGANVLTF TGTGCCAGCAGCCTCGGACAGGAATACTCTGGGGCCAACGTCCTGACTTTC
. TRBJ2-6 TRBV28 . CASNLYSGANVLTF TGTGCCAGCAACCTGTACTCTGGGGCCAACGTCCTGACTTTC
. TRBJ2-2 TRBV24-1 TRBD1 CATRGQGSTGELFF TGTGCCACCAGAGGACAGGGGAGTACCGGGGAGCTGTTTTTT
. TRBJ2-3 TRBV20-1 . CSAPRQGGTDTQYF TGCAGTGCTCCGCGACAGGGAGGAACAGATACGCAGTATTTT
. TRBJ2-2 TRBV7-9 TRBD2 CASSPTRTSGATGELFF TGTGCCAGCAGCCCCACGAGGACTAGCGGGGCGACCGGGGAGCTGTTTTTT
. TRBJ2-2 TRBV7-8 TRBD1 CASRITQGKAGELFF TGTGCCAGCAGGATAACACAGGGGAAGGCCGGGGAGCTGTTTTTT
. TRBJ2-5 TRBV10-3 TRBD2 CAISERVAGGETQYF TGTGCCATCAGTGAGAGGGTAGCGGGAGGAGAGACCCAGTACTTC
. TRBJ2-1 TRBV7-8 TRBD1 CASSSRTGSSYNEQFF TGTGCCAGCAGCTCTCGGACAGGGAGCTCCTACAATGAGCAGTTCTTC
. TRBJ2-1 TRBV14 TRBD2 CASSGVRRGGPNEQFF TGTGCCAGCAGCGGGGTACGGCGGGGGGGCCCCAATGAGCAGTTCTTC
few TRBJ2-1 TRBV18 . CASHDTVFRHEQFF TGTGCCAGCCACGACACTGTTTTCCGCCACGAGCAGTTCTTC
. TRBJ1-5 TRBV29-1 TRBD1 CSVARGQGQPQHF TGCAGCGTCGCCAGGGGGCAAGGACAGCCCCAGCATTTT
. TRBJ2-7 TRBV12-3/TRBV12-4 . CASGKNSYEQYF TGTGCCAGCGGGAAGAACTCCTACGAGCAGTACTTC
. TRBJ1-2 TRBV27 . CAAAGKYGYTF TGTGCCGCGGCGGGAAAGTATGGCTACACCTTC
. TRBJ1-1 TRBV14 TRBD1 CASSPQGVYEAFF TGTGCCAGCAGTCCCCAGGGGGTATATGAAGCTTTCTTT
once TRBJ2-3 TRBV13 . CASSLRGTNRSNTQYF TGTGCCAGCAGCTTAAGGGGGACAAACCGATCCAATACGCAGTATTTT
. TRBJ2-1 TRBV6-4 . CASSDWQAGSYNEQFF TGTGCCAGCAGTGACTGGCAGGCTGGCTCCTACAATGAGCAGTTCTTC
. TRBJ1-1 TRBV7-3 . CASSGLRRMNTEAFF TGTGCCAGCAGCGGATTGCGACGGATGAACACTGAAGCTTTCTTT
. TRBJ2-1 TRBV24-1 . CATSGGVAYNEQFF TGTGCCACCAGTGGAGGGGTAGCTTACAATGAGCAGTTCTTC
. TRBJ2-2 TRBV6-4 . CASSDSDTNTGELFF TGTGCCAGCAGTGACTCGGACACGAACACCGGGGAGCTGTTTTTT
. TRBJ2-2 TRBV6-5 . CASSYSIRGTATGELFF TGTGCCAGCAGTTACTCGATACGGGGTACCGCCACCGGGGAGCTGTTTTTT
. TRBJ2-1 TRBV9 . CASSVSGNEQFF TGTGCCAGCAGCGTCTCGGGTAATGAGCAGTTCTTC
. TRBJ2-1 TRBV6-5 TRBD2 CASSTGLAGNEQFF TGTGCCAGCAGTACGGGACTAGCGGGAAATGAGCAGTTCTTC
. TRBJ2-7 TRBV4-1 TRBD1 CASSQDLGTGVYEQYF TGCGCCAGCAGCCAAGATTTAGGGACAGGGGTTTACGAGCAGTACTTC
. TRBJ2-7 TRBV10-3 . CAISASHEQYF TGTGCCATCAGTGCCAGCCACGAGCAGTACTTC
. TRBJ1-1 TRBV13 TRBD1 CASSTTPTGFTEAFF TGTGCCAGCAGCACCACTCCGACAGGGTTCACTGAAGCTTTCTTT
once TRBJ2-1 TRBV27 TRBD2 CASSLAGGWNEQFF TGTGCCAGCAGTCTAGCGGGGGGGTGGAATGAGCAGTTCTTC
. TRBJ2-6 TRBV7-9 . CASRARGPSGANVLTF TGTGCCAGCAGGGCCAGGGGCCCCTCTGGGGCCAACGTCCTGACTTTC
. TRBJ2-5 TRBV30 TRBD2 CAWRGVWPGGVETQYF TGTGCCTGGAGAGGTGTCTGGCCGGGGGGTGTGGAGACCCAGTACTTC
. TRBJ2-1 TRBV10-3 TRBD2 CAISALAGGKNNEQFF TGTGCCATCAGTGCGCTAGCGGGGGGAAAAAACAATGAGCAGTTCTTC
once TRBJ2-1 TRBV30 . CAWSVEREPYNEQFF TGTGCCTGGAGTGTTGAAAGGGAGCCCTACAATGAGCAGTTCTTC
. TRBJ2-1 TRBV7-9 . CASSRNAGNEQFF TGTGCCAGCAGCCGGAACGCAGGCAATGAGCAGTTCTTC
once TRBJ2-7 TRBV2 TRBD2 CASSEATSGVYEQYF TGTGCCAGCAGTGAAGCGACTAGCGGGGTCTACGAGCAGTACTTC
once TRBJ1-5 TRBV7-9 TRBD1 CASSSRDRGERDQPQHF TGTGCCAGCAGCTCCCGGGACAGGGGGGAGCGAGATCAGCCCCAGCATTTT
. TRBJ1-1 TRBV7-9 TRBD1 CASSFPGQKNTEAFF TGTGCCAGCAGCTTTCCGGGACAGAAGAACACTGAAGCTTTCTTT
once TRBJ2-2 TRBV19 . CASIRSGELFF TGTGCCAGTATCCGATCCGGGGAGCTGTTTTTT
. TRBJ2-7 TRBV13 . CASSFQGSSYEQYF TGTGCCAGCAGCTTCCAGGGATCGTCCTACGAGCAGTACTTC
. TRBJ2-5 TRBV7-9 . CASSSRDPPGETQYF TGTGCCAGCAGCTCCCGGGACCCCCCAGGGGAGACCCAGTACTTC
. TRBJ2-7 TRBV5-1 . CASGGPNSYEQYF TGCGCCAGCGGGGGCCCCAACTCCTACGAGCAGTACTTC
. TRBJ1-4 TRBV9 TRBD1 CASSNTGGKLFF TGTGCCAGCAGCAATACAGGGGGCAAACTGTTTTTT
once TRBJ2-7 TRBV24-1 TRBD1 CATSAGQGPYEQYF TGTGCCACCAGCGCGGGACAGGGTCCCTACGAGCAGTACTTC
. TRBJ2-4 TRBV2 TRBD2 CASTGRGNIQYF TGTGCCAGCACTGGGAGGGGAAACATTCAGTACTTC
. TRBJ2-7 TRBV5-4 TRBD1 CASSGQGPPYYEQYF TGTGCCAGCAGCGGACAGGGCCCTCCTTACTACGAGCAGTACTTC
. TRBJ2-3 TRBV2 . CASSEMGGATSTDTQYF TGTGCCAGCAGTGAAATGGGGGGGGCAACCAGCACAGATACGCAGTATTTT
. TRBJ2-7 TRBV28 . CASSFVGMHEQYF TGTGCCAGCAGTTTCGTAGGGATGCACGAGCAGTACTTC
. TRBJ2-7 TRBV9 . CASSVEGGLVDEQYF TGTGCCAGCAGCGTAGAAGGGGGGCTTGTGGACGAGCAGTACTTC
. TRBJ2-3 TRBV28 TRBD2 CASSLGGVRTDTQYF TGTGCCAGCAGTTTAGGGGGGGTCCGCACAGATACGCAGTATTTT
. TRBJ2-7 TRBV7-9 . CASSSYRYEQYF TGTGCCAGCAGCTCCTACAGGTACGAGCAGTACTTC
. TRBJ2-7 TRBV5-6 . CASSFSGPIYEQYF TGTGCCAGCAGCTTCTCCGGCCCGATATACGAGCAGTACTTC
. TRBJ2-5 TRBV5-5 TRBD2 CASGLAGGRETQYF TGTGCCAGCGGGCTAGCGGGGGGCCGAGAGACCCAGTACTTC
. TRBJ2-7 TRBV24-1 . CATSLYLQCYYEQYF TGTGCCACCAGTCTTTACTTACAGTGTTACTACGAGCAGTACTTC